The T cell receptor (beta chain) described here comes from a study of blood T cells in healthy people across ages. Study-level results: With age, beta diversity per million T cells declined roughly linearly, significantly by 30 to 40. A strong correlation was found between TCR beta diversity and the percentage of naive T cells.

Together with a sample-barcoded 5' primer, a J-beta primer mix was included in a second PCR lasting about 6 to 11 cycles. TCRdb re-derived calls from the 5' RACE reads in MiXCR, one entry per CDR3 protein. The data show about 1.6 million distinct CDR3 sequences, roughly 30% seen once. Germline CDR1 is DFQATT and CDR2 is SNEGSKA (reference sequence). The CDR3 sequence is 13 residues long. The V end was cut by 5 bases, the J end by 0 bases, with 10 bases between. There were healthy Caucasian individuals from Russia, aged roughly 6 to 90, serving as donors. This clonotype was recorded many times. The antigen is not known.

The J gene is TRBJ2-5, the V gene TRBV20-1; unclear D gene. The TCR sequence derives from a woman aged 30 to 39 in good health. Sequenced input: blood. CDR3 nucleotide sequence: TGCAGTGCTCCCGGATCGTACCAAGAGACCCAGTACTTC. It codes for CSAPGSYQETQYF.